These T cell receptor beta chains were read from a single sample in a study of graft-versus-host responses after intestinal transplantation. For these TCRs, the target antigens are not known. Clones were read by immunoSEQ multiplex PCR, and TCRdb kept only the in-frame ones, dropping some. The sample holds about 99,000 clones; roughly 93% are singletons and the top ten take 1.2%. The sample in question was unstimulated CD8+ T cells sorted from spleen or lymph node cells, obtained before intestinal transplant. The receptors stem from a human donor who received an intestinal transplant. The CDR3 runs from the conserved cysteine through the conserved F or W. Fields, in order: V gene, D gene, J gene, clone size, CDR3 protein, CDR3 DNA. A D gene is named only where the DNA matches it firmly. Only part of the rows carry a size: once, few, many, or a class if the clone is expanded.

>TRBV19|NA|TRBJ1-1|NA
CASSEQGPQAFF
TGTGCCAGTAGTGAACAGGGTCCGCAAGCTTTCTTT
>TRBV9|TRBD1|TRBJ2-5|NA
CASSYRGARPETQYF
TGTGCCAGCAGCTACAGGGGGGCCCGACCGGAGACCCAGTACTTC
>TRBV7-6|NA|TRBJ1-3|NA
CASSPFGAGRRSGNTIYF
TGTGCCAGCAGCCCTTTTGGTGCCGGGCGCCGATCTGGAAACACCATATATTTT
>TRBV27|NA|TRBJ2-6|NA
CASRPDLTSGANVLTF
TGTGCCAGCAGACCCGATCTGACCTCTGGGGCCAACGTCCTGACTTTC
>TRBV6-1|NA|TRBJ1-2|NA
CAGALSDRSLTF
TGTGCCGGAGCGCTCTCCGACAGGTCCCTCACCTTC
>TRBV6-4|NA|TRBJ2-7|few
CATPMERLTYEQYF
TGTGCCACCCCAATGGAGCGGCTAACCTACGAGCAGTACTTC
>TRBV5-1|TRBD1|TRBJ1-1|NA
CASSPGQGLDTEAFF
TGCGCCAGCAGCCCAGGACAGGGTCTTGACACTGAAGCTTTCTTT
>TRBV6-6|NA|TRBJ1-1|once
CASSYSRTLEAFF
TGTGCCAGCAGTTACTCGAGGACCTTAGAAGCTTTCTTT
>TRBV7-8|NA|TRBJ1-5|NA
CASSRGVSNQPQHF
TGTGCCAGCAGCAGAGGTGTCAGCAATCAGCCCCAGCATTTT
>TRBV11-2|NA|TRBJ2-1|NA
CASNSLVNEQFF
TGTGCCAGCAACTCCCTGGTAAATGAGCAGTTCTTC
>TRBV29-1|NA|TRBJ2-3|NA
CSVPWGLDTQYF
TGCAGCGTACCCTGGGGCCTCGATACGCAGTATTTT
>TRBV4-1|TRBD2|TRBJ2-7|NA
CASSQYGGALVEQYF
TGCGCCAGCAGCCAATACGGGGGGGCCTTGGTGGAACAGTACTTC
>TRBV9|TRBD1|TRBJ2-1|NA
CASSVGGTGTYNEQFF
TGTGCCAGCAGCGTAGGAGGGACAGGGACGTACAATGAGCAGTTCTTC
>TRBV19|NA|TRBJ2-7|NA
CASSIRGTFYEQYF
TGTGCCAGTAGTATAAGGGGGACTTTCTACGAGCAGTACTTC
>TRBV6-5|NA|TRBJ1-6|NA
CASSYSDLNSPLHF
TGTGCCAGCAGTTACTCTGACCTTAATTCACCCCTCCACTTT
>TRBV10-1|NA|TRBJ1-2|NA
CASSESQNYGYTF
TGCGCCAGCAGTGAGTCCCAAAATTATGGCTACACCTTC
>TRBV15|NA|TRBJ2-4|NA
CATSRDLEETGNIQYF
TGTGCCACCAGCAGAGATCTGGAGGAGACAGGAAACATTCAGTACTTC
>TRBV19|NA|TRBJ1-4|NA
CASSTLTQGRANEKLFF
TGTGCCAGTAGTACCCTAACCCAGGGGCGAGCTAATGAAAAACTGTTTTTT
>TRBV6-5|NA|TRBJ1-1|NA
CASTSEGGSGTEAFF
TGTGCCAGCACCTCCGAGGGGGGCTCGGGCACTGAAGCTTTCTTT
>TRBV9|NA|TRBJ1-6|NA
CASSEDITSYNSPLHF
TGTGCCAGCAGCGAGGACATTACCTCCTATAATTCACCCCTCCACTTT
>TRBV4-1|NA|TRBJ1-4|few
CASSRIEGEKLFF
TGCGCCAGCAGCCGAATAGAGGGCGAAAAACTGTTTTTT
>TRBV9|NA|TRBJ2-2|NA
CASSVPQDTGELFF
TGTGCCAGCAGCGTACCGCAAGACACCGGGGAGCTGTTTTTT
>TRBV19|NA|TRBJ1-1|NA
CASKAGNTEAFF
TGTGCCAGTAAGGCGGGGAACACTGAAGCTTTCTTT
>TRBV7-8|NA|TRBJ2-5|NA
CASSGPGAWGGPGETQYF
TGTGCCAGCAGCGGACCGGGAGCGTGGGGGGGGCCTGGGGAGACCCAGTACTTC
>TRBV4-1|NA|TRBJ2-7|NA
CASSQVGNSYEQYF
TGCGCCAGCAGCCAAGTAGGGAACTCCTACGAGCAGTACTTC
>TRBV10-3|NA|TRBJ1-4|few
CAISEINEKLFF
TGTGCCATCAGTGAAATTAATGAAAAACTGTTTTTT
>TRBV7-6|NA|TRBJ2-1|NA
CASSPGIHNEQFF
TGTGCCAGCAGCCCGGGGATTCACAATGAGCAGTTCTTC
>TRBV4-1|TRBD1|TRBJ1-2|NA
CASSHRQGGDYGYTF
TGCGCCAGCAGCCACCGACAGGGCGGGGACTATGGCTACACCTTC
>TRBV10-3|NA|TRBJ2-3|NA
CATSSGTVTDTQYF
TGTGCCACCTCCTCGGGGACGGTCACAGATACGCAGTATTTT
>TRBV27|TRBD2|TRBJ2-5|NA
CASSPPGLGYQETQYF
TGTGCCAGCAGTCCCCCGGGACTAGGGTACCAAGAGACCCAGTACTTC
>TRBV27|NA|TRBJ1-1|NA
CASSSGSEAFF
TGTGCCAGCAGTTCAGGGAGTGAAGCTTTCTTT
>TRBV2|TRBD1|TRBJ2-1|NA
CASSEGQVGFNEQFF
TGTGCCAGCAGCGAGGGACAGGTGGGGTTCAATGAGCAGTTCTTC
>TRBV19|TRBD2|TRBJ2-1|NA
CASSPGLADNEQFF
TGTGCCAGTAGTCCCGGTCTAGCGGACAATGAGCAGTTCTTC
>TRBV11-2|NA|TRBJ1-1|NA
CASSLGRVTEAFF
TGTGCCAGCAGCTTAGGCAGGGTAACTGAAGCTTTCTTT
>TRBV5-4|TRBD1|TRBJ1-2|NA
CASSAGTVSNYGYTF
TGTGCCAGCAGCGCTGGGACAGTTTCTAACTATGGCTACACCTTC
>TRBV19|NA|TRBJ2-2|few
CASDYTGELFF
TGTGCCAGCGACTATACCGGGGAGCTGTTTTTT
>TRBV6-6|TRBD1|TRBJ1-2|NA
CVSSREIQGAVGYTF
TGTGTCAGCAGCCGAGAAATACAGGGGGCAGTTGGCTACACCTTC
>TRBV19|NA|TRBJ1-1|NA
CASSLGTSGTEAFF
TGTGCCAGTAGTCTGGGGACCAGCGGCACTGAAGCTTTCTTT
>TRBV4-1|NA|TRBJ2-7|NA
CASSHRVRDEQYF
TGCGCCAGCAGCCACAGGGTTCGCGACGAGCAGTACTTC
>TRBV15|NA|TRBJ1-6|NA
CATSRSGTSNSPLHF
TGTGCCACCAGCCGTTCCGGGACCTCGAATTCACCCCTCCACTTT
>TRBV29-1|NA|TRBJ1-1|NA
CSVAAGDTEAFF
TGCAGCGTTGCGGCGGGGGACACTGAAGCTTTCTTT
>TRBV28|TRBD1|TRBJ2-3|NA
CASSPTGTASTDTQYF
TGTGCCAGCAGCCCCACTGGGACAGCTAGCACAGATACGCAGTATTTT
>TRBV6-1|NA|TRBJ2-2|NA
CASSGTNTGELFF
TGTGCCAGCAGTGGGACCAACACCGGGGAGCTGTTTTTT
>TRBV29-1|NA|TRBJ1-3|NA
CSVATDSGNTIYF
TGCAGCGTCGCGACAGACTCTGGAAACACCATATATTTT
>TRBV27|NA|TRBJ1-1|NA
CASSKTGNTEAFF
TGTGCCAGCAGTAAAACAGGGAATACTGAAGCTTTCTTT
>TRBV2|NA|TRBJ2-1|NA
CASSDPRPTVYNEQFF
TGTGCCAGCAGTGACCCCCGCCCTACTGTCTACAATGAGCAGTTCTTC
>TRBV2|TRBD2|TRBJ2-3|NA
CASTASGGATDTQYF
TGTGCCAGCACCGCTAGCGGGGGAGCCACAGATACGCAGTATTTT
>TRBV5-1|NA|TRBJ1-4|NA
CASSLKKLFF
TGCGCCAGCAGCTTAAAAAAACTGTTTTTT
>TRBV5-5|NA|TRBJ2-7|NA
CASSWTAFGGFYEQYF
TGTGCCAGCAGCTGGACTGCTTTTGGAGGGTTCTACGAGCAGTACTTC
>TRBV11-2|TRBD1|TRBJ1-6|few
CASSPGTGGSPLHF
TGTGCCAGCAGCCCCGGGACAGGGGGTTCACCCCTCCACTTT
>TRBV4-2|NA|TRBJ1-3|NA
CASSQDLGSSGNTIYF
TGTGCCAGCAGCCAAGATTTAGGCAGCTCTGGAAACACCATATATTTT
>TRBV11-3|NA|TRBJ1-1|NA
CASSRGVGAEAFF
TGTGCCAGCAGCCGGGGAGTGGGTGCTGAAGCTTTCTTT
>TRBV6-4|NA|TRBJ2-3|NA
CASSAGPISDTQYF
TGTGCCAGCAGTGCGGGACCCATCAGCGATACGCAGTATTTT
>TRBV7-6|NA|TRBJ1-1|NA
CASSAPTDGISEAFF
TGTGCCAGCAGCGCCCCGACCGACGGGATCTCTGAAGCTTTCTTT
>TRBV5-5|TRBD1|TRBJ2-4|NA
CASSLGGAGTGVYIQYF
TGTGCCAGCAGCTTAGGTGGGGCCGGGACAGGGGTATACATTCAGTACTTC
>TRBV7-9|TRBD1|TRBJ1-2|NA
CASSPLTGATFYGYTF
TGTGCCAGCAGCCCCTTGACAGGGGCAACCTTCTATGGCTACACCTTC
>TRBV11-2|TRBD2|TRBJ2-1|NA
CASSLTAELAGGVYNEQFF
TGTGCCAGCAGCTTAACCGCGGAACTAGCGGGGGGGGTCTACAATGAGCAGTTCTTC
>TRBV6-1|NA|TRBJ1-2|NA
CATLDVRNGYTF
TGTGCCACCTTAGACGTACGTAATGGCTACACCTTC
>TRBV2|NA|TRBJ2-4|NA
CASKGGPIAKNIQYF
TGTGCCAGCAAGGGGGGACCTATAGCCAAAAACATTCAGTACTTC